The 10 T cell receptor beta chains below come from one sample, sequenced in a study of cytomegalovirus exposure and HLA in healthy donors (dated by TCRdb to between 2016 and 2019). Libraries were made using the immunoSEQ multiplex PCR assay. The multiplex PCR relied on a mix of 60 forward primers for TCR Vbeta segments and 13 reverse primers for TCR Jbeta segments. The immuneACCESS repertoire file appears here via TCRdb, limited to in-frame rearrangements. These files lack a portion of the clones; in checked studies, under half of the deficit traces to unresolved V genes, and the cause of the others is not known. Recorded for this sample are approximately 100,000 clones; just over 70% of them occurred a single time. In total, the top ten clones hold about 0.8% of the sample. What was sequenced was PBMCs. The receptor source for this set is a boy aged 5-17 years in good health and CMV-seronegative.

The sample holds one count of this clone. The chain combines TRBV7-8 with TRBJ2-3; D might be TRBD2 (6 bases). The CDR3 consists of 14 residues. Per germline, CDR1 SGHVS and CDR2 FQNEAQ. Deletions cut 5 bases from V and 6 bases from J, with 15 bases between. The CDR3 DNA is TGTGCCAGCAGCCGTGGGGGTGGGGGGGATACGCAGTATTTT. This encodes CASSRGGGGDTQYF. Full variable domain (rest looked up from reference TRBV7-8 and TRBJ2-3): GAGVSQSPRYKVAKRGQDVALRCDPISGHVSLFWYQQALGQGPEFLTYFQNEAQLDKSGLPSDRFFAERPEGSVSTLKIQRTQQEDSAVYLCASSRGGGGDTQYFGPGTRLTVL.

This clone was recorded a few times. The chain carries TRBV19 and TRBJ1-2, with D unresolved. Trimming removed 4 bases at V and 4 bases at J, with 13 bases between. CDR3 length: 14 residues. Germline lookup yields CDR1 LNHDA and CDR2 SQIVND (reference sequence). The CDR3 region is CASSNRLNPYGYTF. The CDR3 DNA reads TGTGCCAGTAGTAACCGACTCAACCCCTATGGCTACACCTTC. Full variable domain (missing parts from reference TRBV19 and TRBJ1-2): DGGITQSPKYLFRKEGQNVTLSCEQNLNHDAMYWYRQDPGQGLRLIYYSQIVNDFQKGDIAEGYSVSREKKESFPLTVTSAQKNPTAFYLCASSNRLNPYGYTFGSGTRLTVV.

This chain joins TRBV28 and TRBJ2-7, with 7 nucleotides matching TRBD1. The J segment lost 3 bases and the V segment lost 8 bases, leaving 4 bases of the junction unmatched. CDR3 size: 12 residues. Germline assignment: CDR1 MDHEN and CDR2 SYDVKM. CDR3 region: CASQGTVYEQYF. For the CDR3, the DNA is TGTGCCAGCCAGGGGACAGTCTACGAGCAGTACTTC.

The chain couples TRBV5-1 to TRBJ2-7, with 13 bases matching TRBD2. CDR3 size: 18 residues. Per germline, CDR1 SGHRS and CDR2 YFSETQ. With 1 base clipped from V and 2 bases from J, the junction kept 9 bases outside the gene matches. CDR3 sequence reads: CASSLRTSGSGLAYEQYF. DNA of the CDR3: TGCGCCAGCAGCTTGCGGACTAGCGGGAGCGGACTAGCCTACGAGCAGTACTTC.

The chain has TRBV28 and TRBJ2-5, with D tentatively TRBD2 (6 bases). Germline V gene data show CDR1 as MDHEN and CDR2 as SYDVKM. The CDR3 runs to 15 residues. The V gene lost 7 bases and the J gene lost 5 bases, with 20 bases spanning the gap. The chain's CDR3 is CASTFLIGGTETQYF. CDR3 DNA: TGTGCCAGCACCTTCTTAATCGGGGGAACGGAGACCCAGTACTTC.

The rearrangement joins TRBV19 to TRBJ2-5, with D possibly being TRBD1 (6 bases). The V end was cut by 3 bases, the J end by 2 bases, with 10 bases between. From germline, CDR1 is LNHDA and CDR2 SQIVND (reference sequence). This CDR3 comprises 14 residues. CDR3: CASSMVRGQETQYF. In DNA form, the CDR3 reads TGTGCCAGTAGTATGGTTAGGGGGCAAGAGACCCAGTACTTC.

The chain links TRBV28 to TRBJ1-1; D is possibly TRBD1 (5 bases). Germline lookup yields CDR1 MDHEN and CDR2 SYDVKM. V dropped 1 base and J dropped 11 bases, with 17 bases sitting between them. The length of the CDR3 is 14 residues. The CDR3 sequence: CASSLSGGVSVAFF. The DNA for the CDR3 is TGTGCCAGCAGTTTATCGGGAGGGGTATCAGTCGCTTTCTTT.

The chain joins TRBV15 to TRBJ1-1, with D perhaps TRBD1 (5 bases). The V and J ends lost 0 bases and 4 bases respectively, with 12 bases between them. The CDR3 consists of 15 residues. In germline, CDR1 is LNHNV, CDR2 YYDKDF (reference sequence). In DNA form, the CDR3 reads TGTGCCACCAGCAGAGATACTTGGGGGGTCACTGAAGCTTTCTTT. Protein product: CATSRDTWGVTEAFF.

The V call is TRBV28, the J call TRBJ2-5; no clear D gene. This CDR3 is built from 11 residues. Germline V lookup: CDR1 MDHEN, CDR2 SYDVKM. Trimming shortened V by 6 bases and J by 3 bases, and 5 bases separated the two germline ends. CDR3 sequence reads: CASRSEETQYF. CDR3 DNA: TGTGCCAGCAGGTCAGAAGAGACCCAGTACTTC.

This clone was observed a handful of times. The chain joins TRBV11-3 to TRBJ2-5; 10 bases are a match to TRBD2. The ends lost 4 bases at V and 9 bases at J; junction bases unmatched: 11. The germline V gene has CDR1 SGHNT and CDR2 YENEEA. This CDR3 region has 15 residues. The CDR3 here is CASSSGTSASRAQYF. For the CDR3, the DNA is TGTGCCAGCAGCTCCGGGACTAGCGCCTCCAGGGCCCAGTACTTC.